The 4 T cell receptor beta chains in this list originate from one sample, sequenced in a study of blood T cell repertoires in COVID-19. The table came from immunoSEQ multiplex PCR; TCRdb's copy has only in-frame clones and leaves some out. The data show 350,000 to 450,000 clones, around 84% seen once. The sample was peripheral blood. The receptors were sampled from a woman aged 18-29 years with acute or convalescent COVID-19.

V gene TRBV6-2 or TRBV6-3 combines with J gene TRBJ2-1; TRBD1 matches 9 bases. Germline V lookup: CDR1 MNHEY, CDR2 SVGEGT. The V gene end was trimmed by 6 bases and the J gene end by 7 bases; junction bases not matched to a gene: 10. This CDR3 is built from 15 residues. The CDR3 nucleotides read TGTGCCAGCAGCCTCACAGGGGGCGTCTTTAATGAGCAGTTCTTC. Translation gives CASSLTGGVFNEQFF.

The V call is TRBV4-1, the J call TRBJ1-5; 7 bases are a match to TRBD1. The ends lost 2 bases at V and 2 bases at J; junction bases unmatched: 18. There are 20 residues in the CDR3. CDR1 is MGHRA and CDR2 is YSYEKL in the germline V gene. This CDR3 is CASSQFILSQGGRRNQPQHF. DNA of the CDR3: TGCGCCAGCAGCCAATTTATACTATCGCAGGGGGGCAGGCGCAATCAGCCCCAGCATTTT.

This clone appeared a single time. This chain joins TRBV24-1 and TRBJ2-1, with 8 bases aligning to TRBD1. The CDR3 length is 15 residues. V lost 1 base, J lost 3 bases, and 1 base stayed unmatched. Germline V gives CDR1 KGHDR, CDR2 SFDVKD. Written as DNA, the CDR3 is TGTGCCACCAGTGATTTCAGGGGGCGCTACAATGAGCAGTTCTTC. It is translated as CATSDFRGRYNEQFF.

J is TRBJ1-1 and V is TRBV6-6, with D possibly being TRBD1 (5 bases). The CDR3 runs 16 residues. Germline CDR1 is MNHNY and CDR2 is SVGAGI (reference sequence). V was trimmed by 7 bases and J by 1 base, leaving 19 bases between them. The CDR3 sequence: CASINNGHGGNTEAFF. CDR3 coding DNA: TGTGCCAGCATCAACAACGGGCACGGGGGGAACACTGAAGCTTTCTTT.